Only a few counts were recorded for the clone carrying this T cell receptor (beta chain). These data come from a study of blood T cells in healthy people across ages. Germline V gives CDR1 MGHRA, CDR2 YSYEKL. V trimming: 4 bases; J trimming: 2 bases; junction bases outside the gene matches: 4. The CDR3 is 15 amino acids. Through a sample-barcoded 5' primer and a J-beta primer mix, a second PCR was run for roughly 6 to 12 cycles. TCRdb re-analysed the 5' RACE reads in MiXCR, keeping a single row per CDR3 protein. Of about 1.1 million distinct CDR3 sequences detected, more than 30% appear once; the ten largest clones hold 10% to 15%.

The rearrangement joins TRBV4-1 to TRBJ2-3; 9 positions match TRBD1. This sequence was found in a man in his late teens or twenties in good health. The sequencing sample was made of blood. The CDR3 loop reads CASSPWTGDTDTQYF. The DNA for the CDR3 is TGCGCCAGCAGCCCCTGGACAGGGGACACAGATACGCAGTATTTT.